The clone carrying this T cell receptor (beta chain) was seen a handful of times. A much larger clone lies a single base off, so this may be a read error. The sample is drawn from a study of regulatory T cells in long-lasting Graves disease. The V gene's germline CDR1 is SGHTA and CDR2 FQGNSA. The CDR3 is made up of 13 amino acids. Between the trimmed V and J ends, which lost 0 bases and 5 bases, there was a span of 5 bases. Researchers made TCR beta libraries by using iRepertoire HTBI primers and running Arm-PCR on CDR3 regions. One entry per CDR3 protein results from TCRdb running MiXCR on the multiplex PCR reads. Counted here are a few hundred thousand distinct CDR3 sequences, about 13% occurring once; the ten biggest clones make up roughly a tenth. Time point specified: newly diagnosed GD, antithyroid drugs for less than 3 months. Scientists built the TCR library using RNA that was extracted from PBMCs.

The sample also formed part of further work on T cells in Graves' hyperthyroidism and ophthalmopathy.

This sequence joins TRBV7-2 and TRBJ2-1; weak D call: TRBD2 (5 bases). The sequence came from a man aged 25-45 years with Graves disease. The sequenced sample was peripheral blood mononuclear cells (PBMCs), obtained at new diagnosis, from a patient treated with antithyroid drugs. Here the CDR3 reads CASSLARDNEQFF. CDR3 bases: TGTGCCAGCAGCTTAGCGCGGGACAATGAGCAGTTCTTC.